This T cell receptor beta chain was retrieved from a study of cytomegalovirus exposure and HLA in healthy donors. In the case of this clone: What it binds is unknown.

After removal of 1 base from V and 7 bases from J, the junction contained 7 bases not matched to a gene. CDR1 and CDR2 (germline): MNHEY, SVGAGI. The CDR3 runs 15 residues. The PCR was carried out with 60 Vbeta primers and 13 Jbeta primers. Only in-frame clones appear in the TCRdb table, and some are missing; sequencing was by immunoSEQ multiplex PCR. The table shows tens of thousands of clones, with around 73% occurring only once. Study conclusions and caveats: Per a later analysis, 15,000 to 20,000 TCR beta sequences showed association with HLA alleles at 0.05 false discovery rate.

The V and J genes are TRBV6-5 and TRBJ1-5, with 7 bases identical to TRBD1. This receptor was identified in a man in his forties or fifties in good health and CMV-seronegative. Sequencing input: PBMCs. The CDR3 loop reads CASSYFGRGNQPQHF. The CDR3 bases are TGTGCCAGCAGTTACTTTGGCAGGGGGAACCAGCCCCAGCATTTT.